The sequence of this T cell receptor beta chain was determined in a study of PD-1 blockade in classical Hodgkin lymphoma. About this clone itself: Its antigen is not known.

Study-wide points: Patients starting nivolumab under 1 year after ASCT were excluded. Complete responders started with a diversity level that resembled newly diagnosed patients at baseline.

TCRdb's table, derived via immunoSEQ multiplex PCR, lists solely in-frame clones and lacks some. The data show 90,000 to 100,000 clones, roughly 92% seen once. No patient escaped relapse after autologous stem cell transplantation, and brentuximab vedotin exposure varied. The receptor was isolated from a human donor with classical Hodgkin lymphoma. The material sequenced was peripheral blood mononuclear cells (PBMCs), taken at baseline.

CDR3 amino acids: CASSLRREVTDTQYF. The CDR3 DNA sequence: TGCGCCAGCAGCTTGCGGCGGGAGGTCACAGATACGCAGTATTTT. This chain connects TRBV5-1 to TRBJ2-3, with 8 bases lining up with TRBD2. V lost 1 base, J lost 2 bases, and 3 bases stayed unmatched. The CDR3 has 15 residues. CDR1 is SGHRS and CDR2 is YFSETQ in the germline V gene.